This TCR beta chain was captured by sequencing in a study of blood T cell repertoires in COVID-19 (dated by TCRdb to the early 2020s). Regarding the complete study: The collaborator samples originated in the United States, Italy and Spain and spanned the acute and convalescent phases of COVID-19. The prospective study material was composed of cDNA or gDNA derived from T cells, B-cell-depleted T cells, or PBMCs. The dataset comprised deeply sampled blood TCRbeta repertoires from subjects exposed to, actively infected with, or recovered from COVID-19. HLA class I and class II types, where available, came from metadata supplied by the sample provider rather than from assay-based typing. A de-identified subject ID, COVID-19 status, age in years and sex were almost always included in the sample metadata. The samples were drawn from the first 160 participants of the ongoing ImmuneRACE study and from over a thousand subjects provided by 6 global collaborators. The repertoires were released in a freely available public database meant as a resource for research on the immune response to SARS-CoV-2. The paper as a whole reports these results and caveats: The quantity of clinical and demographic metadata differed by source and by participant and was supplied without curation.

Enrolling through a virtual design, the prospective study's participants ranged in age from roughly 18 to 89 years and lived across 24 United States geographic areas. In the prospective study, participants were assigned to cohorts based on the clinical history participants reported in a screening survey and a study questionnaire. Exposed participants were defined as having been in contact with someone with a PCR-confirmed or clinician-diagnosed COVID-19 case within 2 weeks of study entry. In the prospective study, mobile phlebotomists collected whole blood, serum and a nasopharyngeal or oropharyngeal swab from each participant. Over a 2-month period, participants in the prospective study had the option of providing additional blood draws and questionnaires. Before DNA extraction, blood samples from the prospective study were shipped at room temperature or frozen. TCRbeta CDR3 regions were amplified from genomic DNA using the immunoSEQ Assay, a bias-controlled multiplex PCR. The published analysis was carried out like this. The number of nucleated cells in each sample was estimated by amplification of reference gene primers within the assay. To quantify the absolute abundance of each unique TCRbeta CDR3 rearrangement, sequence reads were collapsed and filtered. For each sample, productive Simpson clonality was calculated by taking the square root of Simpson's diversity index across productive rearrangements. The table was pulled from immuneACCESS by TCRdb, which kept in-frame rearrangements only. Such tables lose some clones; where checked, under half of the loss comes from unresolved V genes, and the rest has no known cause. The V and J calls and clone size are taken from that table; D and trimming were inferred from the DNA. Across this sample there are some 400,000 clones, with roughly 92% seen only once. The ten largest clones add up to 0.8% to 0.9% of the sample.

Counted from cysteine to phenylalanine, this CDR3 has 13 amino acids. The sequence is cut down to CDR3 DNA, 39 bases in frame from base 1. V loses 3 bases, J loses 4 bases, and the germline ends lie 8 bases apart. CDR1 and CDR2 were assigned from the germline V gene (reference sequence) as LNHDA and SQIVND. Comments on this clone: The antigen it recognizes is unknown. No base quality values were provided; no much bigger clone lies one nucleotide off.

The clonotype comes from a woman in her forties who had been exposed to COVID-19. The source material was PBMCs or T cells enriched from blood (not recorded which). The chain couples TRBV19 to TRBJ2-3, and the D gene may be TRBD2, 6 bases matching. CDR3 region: CASSIGGADTQYF. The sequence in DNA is TGTGCCAGTAGTATTGGCGGGGCAGATACGCAGTATTTT.